The clone carrying this T cell receptor beta chain was detected many times. This CDR3 has 15 residues. V lost 5 bases and J 1 base, leaving 14 bases between the germline ends. The germline CDR1 and CDR2 sequences are MNHEY and SVGEGT. Both TCRalpha and TCRbeta chains were reverse transcribed with V-gene-specific primers. Over 20 PCR cycles, TCRs were amplified from a constant-region primer and V-primer adapter. One entry per CDR3 protein, called by TCRdb with MiXCR from the reads. In the table there are 65,000 to 85,000 distinct CDR3 sequences, around a sixth of which are singletons. This record belongs to a study of low-dose radiotherapy and immunotherapy resistance in tumors. The sample's time point: after trial treatment. Treatment described: LDRT plus nivolumab, ipilimumab, low-dose cyclophosphamide and aspirin (RACIN trial).

Sequences were derived from PBMCs, sampled after low-dose radiotherapy plus immunotherapy. This rearrangement joins TRBV6-2 or TRBV6-3 to TRBJ1-2, with D hard to call. The origin of this receptor is a male donor with prostate cancer. The CDR3 region has the DNA TGTGCCAGCAGTCCTTGGACGGCAATTAACTATGGCTACACCTTC. Encoded protein: CASSPWTAINYGYTF.